The 3 T cell receptor beta chains below all came from one sample that was sequenced in a study of cytomegalovirus exposure and HLA in healthy donors (dated by TCRdb to the late 2010s). Library prep was done by the immunoSEQ multiplex PCR assay. For the multiplex PCR, a mixture combining 60 forward primers for TCR Vbeta segments and 13 reverse primers for TCR Jbeta segments was used. Entries here come from immuneACCESS through TCRdb and include only in-frame sequences with V and J called. Some clones fail to appear in such tables; in the studies checked, an unresolved V gene covers under half of the shortfall, and the cause of the remainder is unknown. This sample holds about 190,000 clones; around 75% were observed only once. The biggest ten clones account for approximately 3.1% of the sample. The sequenced sample was PBMCs. All receptors come from a woman aged 30 to 39 in good health and CMV-seropositive.

This chain uses TRBV10-1 with TRBJ1-1, with TRBD1 as a possible D gene (5 bases). CDR3 size: 16 residues. Germline values: CDR1 WNHNN, CDR2 SYGVQD (reference sequence). The V end was cut by 3 bases, the J end by 0 bases, with 14 bases between. As DNA, the CDR3 is TGCGCCAGCAGTGACCAGGGCGCCGGTATGAACACTGAAGCTTTCTTT. Its protein product is CASSDQGAGMNTEAFF.

This rearrangement joins TRBV18 to TRBJ2-1, with 7 bases fitting TRBD1. V was pared by 2 bases and J by 9 bases, with 10 bases of the junction left unmatched. Germline V lookup: CDR1 KGHSH, CDR2 LQKENI. This CDR3 has 15 residues. CDR3 sequence: CASSPYRQGAVEQFF. The CDR3 nucleotides read TGTGCCAGCTCACCATATCGACAGGGTGCAGTTGAGCAGTTCTTC.

The chain combines TRBV7-9 with TRBJ1-2, with 8 bases fitting TRBD1. The CDR3 sequence is 16 residues long. Trimming removed 1 base from V and 8 bases from J; junction bases left unmatched: 12. Germline CDR1 reads SEHNR; CDR2 reads FQNEAQ (reference sequence). The CDR3 DNA is TGTGCCAGCAGCTTAGTTCTCGGGCAGGGGGCGCCCGGCTACACCTTC. Amino acid sequence: CASSLVLGQGAPGYTF.